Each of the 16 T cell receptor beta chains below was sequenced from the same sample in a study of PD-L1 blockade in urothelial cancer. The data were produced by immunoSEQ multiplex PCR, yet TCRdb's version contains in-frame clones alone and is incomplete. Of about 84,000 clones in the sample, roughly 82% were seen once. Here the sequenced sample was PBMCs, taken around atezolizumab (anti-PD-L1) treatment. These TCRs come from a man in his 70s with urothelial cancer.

DNA for the CDR3: TGTGCCAGCAACGACAGGAGGAATTCACCCCTCCACTTT. Amino acid sequence: CASNDRRNSPLHF. The chain joins TRBV6-5 to TRBJ1-6; D may be TRBD1 (6 bases). Per germline, CDR1 MNHEY and CDR2 SVGAGI. V lost 7 bases to trimming and J lost 7 bases, with 11 bases between them. The CDR3 loop spans 13 amino acids.

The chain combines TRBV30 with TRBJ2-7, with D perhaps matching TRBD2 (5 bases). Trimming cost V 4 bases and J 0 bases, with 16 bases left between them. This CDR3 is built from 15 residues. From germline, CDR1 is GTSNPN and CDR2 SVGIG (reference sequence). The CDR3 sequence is CAWTGGLFPSYEQYF. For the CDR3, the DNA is TGTGCCTGGACCGGAGGACTCTTCCCCTCCTACGAGCAGTACTTC.

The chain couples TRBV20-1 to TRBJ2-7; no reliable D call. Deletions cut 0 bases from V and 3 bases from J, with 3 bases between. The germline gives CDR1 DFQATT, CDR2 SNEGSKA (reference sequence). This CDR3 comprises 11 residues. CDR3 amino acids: CSARDSYEQYF. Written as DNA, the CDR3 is TGCAGTGCTAGAGACAGCTACGAGCAGTACTTC.

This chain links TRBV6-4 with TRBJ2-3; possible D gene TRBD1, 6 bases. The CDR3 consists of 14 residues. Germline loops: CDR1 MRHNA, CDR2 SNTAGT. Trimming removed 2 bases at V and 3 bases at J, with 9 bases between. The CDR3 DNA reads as TGTGCCAGCAGTGACGGAACAGGGACAGATACGCAGTATTTT. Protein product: CASSDGTGTDTQYF.

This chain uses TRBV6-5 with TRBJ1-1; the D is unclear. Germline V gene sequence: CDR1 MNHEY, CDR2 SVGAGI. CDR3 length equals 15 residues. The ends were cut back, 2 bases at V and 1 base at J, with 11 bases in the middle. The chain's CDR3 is CASSYDGEPNTEAFF. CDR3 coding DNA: TGTGCCAGCAGTTACGATGGGGAGCCGAACACTGAAGCTTTCTTT.

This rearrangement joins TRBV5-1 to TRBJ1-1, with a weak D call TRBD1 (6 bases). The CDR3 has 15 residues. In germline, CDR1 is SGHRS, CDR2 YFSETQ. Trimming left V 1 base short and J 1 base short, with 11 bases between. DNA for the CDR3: TGCGCCAGCAGCTTGTTGGGACACCGGAACACTGAAGCTTTCTTT. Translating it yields CASSLLGHRNTEAFF.

The CDR3 DNA follows: TGCAGCGTTAGGTCTCGGGACACCCACGAGCAGTACTTC. This codes for CSVRSRDTHEQYF. V and J are TRBV29-1 and TRBJ2-7, with D possibly matching TRBD1 (6 bases). CDR1 and CDR2 from the germline V gene are SQVTM and ANQGSEA. There are 13 residues in the CDR3. Trimming cost V 5 bases and J 5 bases, with 16 bases left between them.

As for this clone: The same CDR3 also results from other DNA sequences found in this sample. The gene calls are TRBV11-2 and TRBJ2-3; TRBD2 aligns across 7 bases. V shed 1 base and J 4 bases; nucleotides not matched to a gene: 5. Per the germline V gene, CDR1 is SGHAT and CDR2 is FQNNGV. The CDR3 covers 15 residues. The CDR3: CASSLGGGRADTQYF. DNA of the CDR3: TGTGCCAGCAGCTTAGGCGGGGGTAGGGCAGATACGCAGTATTTT.

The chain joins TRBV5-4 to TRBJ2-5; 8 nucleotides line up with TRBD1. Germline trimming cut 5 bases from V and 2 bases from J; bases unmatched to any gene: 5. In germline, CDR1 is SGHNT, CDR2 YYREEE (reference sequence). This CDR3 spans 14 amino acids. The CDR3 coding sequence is TGTGCCAGCAGGGGGGACAGGAGACAAGAGACCCAGTACTTC. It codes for CASRGDRRQETQYF.

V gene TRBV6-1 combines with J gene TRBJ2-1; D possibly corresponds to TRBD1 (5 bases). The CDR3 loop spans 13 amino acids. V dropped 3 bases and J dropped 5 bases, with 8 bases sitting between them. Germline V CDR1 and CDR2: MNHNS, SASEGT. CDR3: CASSEGLNNEQFF. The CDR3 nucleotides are TGTGCCAGCAGTGAGGGGCTGAACAATGAGCAGTTCTTC.

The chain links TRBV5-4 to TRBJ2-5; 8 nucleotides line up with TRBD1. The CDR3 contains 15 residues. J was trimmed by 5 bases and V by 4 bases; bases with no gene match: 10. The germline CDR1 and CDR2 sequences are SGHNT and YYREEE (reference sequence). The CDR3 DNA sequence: TGTGCCAGCAGCCCGAGGGCAGGGGGCCCGGAGACCCAGTACTTC. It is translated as CASSPRAGGPETQYF.

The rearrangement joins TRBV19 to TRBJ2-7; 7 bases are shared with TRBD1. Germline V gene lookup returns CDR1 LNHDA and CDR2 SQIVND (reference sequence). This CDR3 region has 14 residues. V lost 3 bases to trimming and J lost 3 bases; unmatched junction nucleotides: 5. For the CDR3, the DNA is TGTGCCAGTAGTATCGGGGACAGCAGCTACGAGCAGTACTTC. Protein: CASSIGDSSYEQYF.

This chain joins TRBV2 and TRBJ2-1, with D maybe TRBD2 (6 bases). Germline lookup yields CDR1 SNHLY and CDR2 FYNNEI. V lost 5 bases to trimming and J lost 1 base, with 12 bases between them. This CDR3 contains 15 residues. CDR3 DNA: TGTGCCAGCAGTCGTCTAGCGAGTTCCTACAATGAGCAGTTCTTC. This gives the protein CASSRLASSYNEQFF.

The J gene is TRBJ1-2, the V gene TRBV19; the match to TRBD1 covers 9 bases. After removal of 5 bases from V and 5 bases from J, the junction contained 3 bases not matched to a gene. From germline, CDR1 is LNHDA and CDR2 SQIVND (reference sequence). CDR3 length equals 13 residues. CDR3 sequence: CASSPGTGYGYTF. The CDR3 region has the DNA TGTGCCAGTAGTCCCGGGACAGGGTATGGCTACACCTTC.

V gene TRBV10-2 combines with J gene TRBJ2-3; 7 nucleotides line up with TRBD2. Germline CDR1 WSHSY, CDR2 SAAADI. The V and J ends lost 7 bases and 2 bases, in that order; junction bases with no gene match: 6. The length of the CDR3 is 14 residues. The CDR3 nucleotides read TGCGCCAGCAAGCTAGCGGAAAACACAGATACGCAGTATTTT. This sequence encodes CASKLAENTDTQYF.

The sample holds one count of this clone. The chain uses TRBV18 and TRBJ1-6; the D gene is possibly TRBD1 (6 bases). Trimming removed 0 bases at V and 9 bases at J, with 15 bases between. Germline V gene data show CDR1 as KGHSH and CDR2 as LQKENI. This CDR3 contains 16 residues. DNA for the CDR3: TGTGCCAGCTCACCACCAGCGAGGGCCAGGGGTTCACCCCTCCACTTT. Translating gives CASSPPARARGSPLHF.